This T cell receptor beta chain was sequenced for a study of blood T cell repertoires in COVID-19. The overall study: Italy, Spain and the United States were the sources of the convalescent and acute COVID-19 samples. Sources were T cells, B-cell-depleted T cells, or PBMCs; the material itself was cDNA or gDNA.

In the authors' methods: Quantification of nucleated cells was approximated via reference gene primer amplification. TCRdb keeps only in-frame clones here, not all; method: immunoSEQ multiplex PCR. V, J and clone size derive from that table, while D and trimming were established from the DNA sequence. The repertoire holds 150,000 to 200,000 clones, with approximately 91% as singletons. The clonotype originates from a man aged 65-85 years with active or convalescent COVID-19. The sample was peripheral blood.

The CDR3 sequence: CASSGTSGGANTGELFF. The CDR3 DNA reads TGTGCCAGCAGCGGGACTAGCGGGGGGGCGAACACCGGGGAGCTGTTTTTT. The V gene is TRBV7-8, the J gene TRBJ2-2; TRBD2 agrees at 16 bases. CDR3 size: 17 residues. J gave up 0 bases and V 5 bases, and 0 bases lay outside the gene matches. Germline CDR1 is SGHVS and CDR2 is FQNEAQ.